The present T cell receptor beta chain was sequenced within a study of technical replicates of blood from a handful of donors. The CDR3 totals 15 residues. CDR1 and CDR2 (germline): SGHTA, FQGNSA. After removal of 5 bases from V and 3 bases from J, the junction contained 9 bases not matched to a gene. Sequenced by immunoSEQ multiplex PCR; TCRdb stores in-frame clones only, minus some. This repertoire shows 60,000 to 75,000 clones, 85% to 90% found once; its top ten account for 4% to 6.5%. This TCR was recovered from a human donor in good health. Some clones in this sample may be carry-over from other donors' samples. The chain employs TRBV7-2 and TRBJ2-5, with 7 bases aligning to TRBD2. The sample consisted of PBMCs. The CDR3 nucleotides read TGTGCCAGCAGCCAGGCCAGCGGGATAAAAGAGACCCAGTACTTC. Its protein is CASSQASGIKETQYF.